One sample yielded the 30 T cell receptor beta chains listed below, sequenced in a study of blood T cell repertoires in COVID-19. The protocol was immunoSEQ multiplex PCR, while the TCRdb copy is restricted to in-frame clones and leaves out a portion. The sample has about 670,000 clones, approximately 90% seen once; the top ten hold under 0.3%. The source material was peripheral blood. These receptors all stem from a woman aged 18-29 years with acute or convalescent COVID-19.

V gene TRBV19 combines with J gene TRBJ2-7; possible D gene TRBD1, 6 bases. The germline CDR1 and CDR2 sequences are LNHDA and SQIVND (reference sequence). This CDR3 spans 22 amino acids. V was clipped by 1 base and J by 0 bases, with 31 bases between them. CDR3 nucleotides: TGTGCCAGTAGTATAGCGTCCGAGGACAGTCCGTTCGTGCCCGGAATCTCCTACGAGCAGTACTTC. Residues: CASSIASEDSPFVPGISYEQYF.

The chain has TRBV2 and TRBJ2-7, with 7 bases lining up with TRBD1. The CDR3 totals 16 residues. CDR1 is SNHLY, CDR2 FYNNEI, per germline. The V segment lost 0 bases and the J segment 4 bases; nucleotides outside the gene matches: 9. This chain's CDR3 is CASSEADWGQTYEQYF. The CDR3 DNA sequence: TGTGCCAGCAGTGAAGCGGATTGGGGACAGACTTACGAGCAGTACTTC.

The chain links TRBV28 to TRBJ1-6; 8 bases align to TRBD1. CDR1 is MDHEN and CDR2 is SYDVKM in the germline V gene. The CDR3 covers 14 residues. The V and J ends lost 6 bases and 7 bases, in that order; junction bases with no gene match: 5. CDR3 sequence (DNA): TGTGCCAGCAGGCTGGACAGGGTAAATTCACCCCTCCACTTT. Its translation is CASRLDRVNSPLHF.

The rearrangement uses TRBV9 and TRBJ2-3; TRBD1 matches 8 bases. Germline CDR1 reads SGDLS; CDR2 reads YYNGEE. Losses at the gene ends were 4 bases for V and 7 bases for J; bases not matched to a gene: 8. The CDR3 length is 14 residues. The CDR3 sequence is CASSIGQGRHTQYF. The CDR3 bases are TGTGCCAGCAGCATCGGACAGGGCCGGCATACGCAGTATTTT.

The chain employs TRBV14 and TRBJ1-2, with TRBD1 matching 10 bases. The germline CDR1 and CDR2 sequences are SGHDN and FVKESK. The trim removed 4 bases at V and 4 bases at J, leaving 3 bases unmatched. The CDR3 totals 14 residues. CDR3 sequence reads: CASSPRTGGYGYTF. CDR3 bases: TGTGCCAGCAGCCCTCGGACAGGGGGCTATGGCTACACCTTC. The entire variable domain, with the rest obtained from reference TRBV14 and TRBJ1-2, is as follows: EAGVTQFPSHSVIEKGQTVTLRCDPISGHDNLYWYRRVMGKEIKFLLHFVKESKQDESGMPNNRFLAERTGGTYSTLKVQPAELEDSGVYFCASSPRTGGYGYTFGSGTRLTVV.

The CDR3 region has the DNA TGTGCCAGCAGGCCGATAAGCGGGGGCCTCGGGAATGAGCAGTTCTTC. Residues: CASRPISGGLGNEQFF. The chain couples TRBV11-2 to TRBJ2-1; 8 bases fit TRBD2. Per the germline V gene, CDR1 is SGHAT and CDR2 is FQNNGV. CDR3 length: 16 residues. V shed 6 bases and J 7 bases; nucleotides not matched to a gene: 14.

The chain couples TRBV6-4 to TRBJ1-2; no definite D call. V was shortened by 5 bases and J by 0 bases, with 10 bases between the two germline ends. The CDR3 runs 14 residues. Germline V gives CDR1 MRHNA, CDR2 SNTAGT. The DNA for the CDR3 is TGTGCCAGCAGTCCCACTGAAGCTAACTATGGCTACACCTTC. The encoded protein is CASSPTEANYGYTF.

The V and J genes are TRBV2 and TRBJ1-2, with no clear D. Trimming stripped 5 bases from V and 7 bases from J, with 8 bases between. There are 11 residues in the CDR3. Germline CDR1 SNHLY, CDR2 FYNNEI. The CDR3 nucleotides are TGTGCCAGCAGTCGCCTGAGTGGCTACACCTTC. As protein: CASSRLSGYTF.

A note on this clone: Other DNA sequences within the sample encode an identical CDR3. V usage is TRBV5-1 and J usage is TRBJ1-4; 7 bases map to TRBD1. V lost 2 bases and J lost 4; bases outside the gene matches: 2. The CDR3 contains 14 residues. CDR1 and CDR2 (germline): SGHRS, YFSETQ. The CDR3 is CASSLDRDNEKLFF. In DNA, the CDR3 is TGCGCCAGCAGCTTAGACAGGGATAATGAAAAACTGTTTTTT.

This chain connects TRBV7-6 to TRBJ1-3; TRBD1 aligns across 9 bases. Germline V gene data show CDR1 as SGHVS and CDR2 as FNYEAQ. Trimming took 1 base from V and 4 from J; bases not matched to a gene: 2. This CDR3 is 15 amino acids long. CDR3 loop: CASSLGDRAGNTIYF. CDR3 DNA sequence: TGTGCCAGCAGCTTAGGGGACAGGGCCGGAAACACCATATATTTT.

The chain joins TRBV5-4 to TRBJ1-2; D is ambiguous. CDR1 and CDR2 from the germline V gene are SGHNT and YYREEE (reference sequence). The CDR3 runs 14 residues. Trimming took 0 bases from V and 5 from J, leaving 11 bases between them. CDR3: CASSLASGSYGYTF. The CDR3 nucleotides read TGTGCCAGCAGCTTGGCCTCCGGGAGTTATGGCTACACCTTC.

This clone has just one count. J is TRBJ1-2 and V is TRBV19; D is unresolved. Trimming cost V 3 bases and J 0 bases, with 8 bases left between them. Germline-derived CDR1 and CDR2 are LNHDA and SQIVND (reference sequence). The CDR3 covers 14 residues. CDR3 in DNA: TGTGCCAGTAGTATGGGCCACGCTAACTATGGCTACACCTTC. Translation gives CASSMGHANYGYTF.

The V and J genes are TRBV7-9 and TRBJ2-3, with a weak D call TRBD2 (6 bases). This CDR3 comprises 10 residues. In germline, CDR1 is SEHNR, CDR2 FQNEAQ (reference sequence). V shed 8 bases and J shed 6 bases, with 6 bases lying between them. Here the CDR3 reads CASGGDTQYF. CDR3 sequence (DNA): TGTGCCAGCGGGGGGGATACGCAGTATTTT.

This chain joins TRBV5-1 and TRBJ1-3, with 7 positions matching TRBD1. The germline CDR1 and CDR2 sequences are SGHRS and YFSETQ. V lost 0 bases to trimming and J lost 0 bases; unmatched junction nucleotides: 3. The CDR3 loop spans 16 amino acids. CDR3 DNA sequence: TGCGCCAGCAGCTTGGAGGGGGCGTCCTCTGGAAACACCATATATTTT. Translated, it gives CASSLEGASSGNTIYF.

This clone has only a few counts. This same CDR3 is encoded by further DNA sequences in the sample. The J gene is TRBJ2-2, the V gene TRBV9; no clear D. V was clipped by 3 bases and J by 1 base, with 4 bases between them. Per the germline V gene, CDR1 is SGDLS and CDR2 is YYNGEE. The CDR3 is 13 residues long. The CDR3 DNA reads TGTGCCAGCAGCGGACTGAACACCGGGGAGCTGTTTTTT. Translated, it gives CASSGLNTGELFF. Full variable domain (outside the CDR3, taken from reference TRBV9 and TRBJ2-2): DSGVTQTPKHLITATGQRVTLRCSPRSGDLSVYWYQQSLDQGLQFLIQYYNGEERAKGNILERFSAQQFPDLHSELNLSSLELGDSALYFCASSGLNTGELFFGEGSRLTVL.

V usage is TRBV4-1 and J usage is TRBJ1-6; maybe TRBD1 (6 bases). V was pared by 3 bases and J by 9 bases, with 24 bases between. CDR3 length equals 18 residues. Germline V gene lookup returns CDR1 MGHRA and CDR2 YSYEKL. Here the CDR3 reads CASSQDLGGRTVFSPLHF. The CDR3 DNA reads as TGCGCCAGCAGCCAGGACCTGGGGGGGAGGACAGTTTTTTCACCCCTCCACTTT.

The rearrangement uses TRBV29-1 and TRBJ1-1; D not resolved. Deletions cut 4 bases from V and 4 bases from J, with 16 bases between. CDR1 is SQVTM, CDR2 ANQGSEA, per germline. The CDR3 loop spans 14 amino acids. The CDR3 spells CSVALVGLATEAFF. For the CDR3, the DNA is TGCAGCGTTGCTTTGGTGGGTCTAGCCACTGAAGCTTTCTTT.

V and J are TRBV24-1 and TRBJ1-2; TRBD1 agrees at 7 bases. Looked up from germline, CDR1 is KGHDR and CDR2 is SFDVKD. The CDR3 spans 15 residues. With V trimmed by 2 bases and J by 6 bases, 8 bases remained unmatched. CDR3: CATSDSRQGVNGYTF. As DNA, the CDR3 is TGTGCCACCAGTGATTCCCGACAGGGAGTAAATGGCTACACCTTC.

DNA of the CDR3: TGTGCCAGCTCACCAGAACAGGGTTACACCGGGGAGCTGTTTTTT. Protein sequence: CASSPEQGYTGELFF. This sequence joins TRBV18 and TRBJ2-2, with D maybe TRBD1 (6 bases). Trimming removed 2 bases from V and 3 bases from J, with 10 bases in between. The CDR3 consists of 15 residues. The germline V gene encodes CDR1 KGHSH and CDR2 LQKENI.

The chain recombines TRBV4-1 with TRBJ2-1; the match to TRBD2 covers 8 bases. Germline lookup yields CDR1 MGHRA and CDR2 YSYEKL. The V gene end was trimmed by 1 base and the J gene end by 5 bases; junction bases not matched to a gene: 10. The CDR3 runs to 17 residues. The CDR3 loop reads CASSQGQRGSFDNEQFF. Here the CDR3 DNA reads TGCGCCAGCAGCCAAGGGCAGCGGGGGTCCTTCGACAATGAGCAGTTCTTC.

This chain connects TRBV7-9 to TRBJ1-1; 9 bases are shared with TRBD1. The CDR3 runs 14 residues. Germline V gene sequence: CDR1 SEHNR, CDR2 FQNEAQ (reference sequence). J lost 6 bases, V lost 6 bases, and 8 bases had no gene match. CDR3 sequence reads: CASRTTGGRPEAFF. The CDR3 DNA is TGTGCCAGCAGAACAACAGGGGGCCGACCTGAAGCTTTCTTT.

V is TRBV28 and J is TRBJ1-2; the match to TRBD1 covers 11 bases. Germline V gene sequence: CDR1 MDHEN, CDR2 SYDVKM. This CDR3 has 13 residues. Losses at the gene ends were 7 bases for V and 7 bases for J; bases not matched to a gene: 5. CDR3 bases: TGTGCCAGCACCTTCGGACAGGGGGCTGGCTACACCTTC. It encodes CASTFGQGAGYTF.

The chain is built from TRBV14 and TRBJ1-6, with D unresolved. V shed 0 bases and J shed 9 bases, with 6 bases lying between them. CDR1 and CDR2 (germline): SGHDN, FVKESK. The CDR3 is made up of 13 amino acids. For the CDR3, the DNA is TGTGCCAGCAGCCAAGACGGGGTTTCACCCCTCCACTTT. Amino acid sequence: CASSQDGVSPLHF.

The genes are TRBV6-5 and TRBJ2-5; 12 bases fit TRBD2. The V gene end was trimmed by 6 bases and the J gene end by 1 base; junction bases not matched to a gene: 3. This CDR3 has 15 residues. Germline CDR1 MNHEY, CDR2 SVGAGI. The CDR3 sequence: CASSRLAGAQETQYF. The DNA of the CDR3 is TGTGCCAGCAGCCGACTAGCGGGGGCCCAAGAGACCCAGTACTTC.

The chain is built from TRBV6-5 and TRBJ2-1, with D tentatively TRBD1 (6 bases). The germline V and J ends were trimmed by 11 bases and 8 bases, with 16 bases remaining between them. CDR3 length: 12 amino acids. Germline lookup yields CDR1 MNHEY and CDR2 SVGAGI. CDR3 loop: CAVDGTRDEQFF. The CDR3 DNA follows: TGTGCCGTGGATGGGACACGGGATGAGCAGTTCTTC.

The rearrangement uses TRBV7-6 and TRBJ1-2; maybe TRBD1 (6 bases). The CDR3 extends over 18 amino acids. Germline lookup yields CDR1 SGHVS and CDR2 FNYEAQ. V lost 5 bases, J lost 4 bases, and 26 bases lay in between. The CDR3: CASSPSPGTMMLGYGYTF. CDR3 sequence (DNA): TGTGCCAGCAGCCCGAGTCCCGGGACAATGATGCTGGGCTATGGCTACACCTTC.

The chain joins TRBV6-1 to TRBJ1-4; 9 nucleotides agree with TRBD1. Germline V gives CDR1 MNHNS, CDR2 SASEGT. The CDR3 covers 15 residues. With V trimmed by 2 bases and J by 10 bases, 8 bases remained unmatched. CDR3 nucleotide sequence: TGTGCCAGCAGTGAATTGGTACAGGGGGCAGGAAAACTGTTTTTT. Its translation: CASSELVQGAGKLFF.

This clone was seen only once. For the CDR3, the DNA is TGTGCCACCAGCAGAGATCGCAGCTCCTACGAGCAGTACTTC. This sequence encodes CATSRDRSSYEQYF. The chain has TRBV15 and TRBJ2-7; D uncertain. Trimming stripped 0 bases from V and 0 bases from J, with 6 bases between. Germline V gene sequence: CDR1 LNHNV, CDR2 YYDKDF (reference sequence). The CDR3 consists of 14 residues.

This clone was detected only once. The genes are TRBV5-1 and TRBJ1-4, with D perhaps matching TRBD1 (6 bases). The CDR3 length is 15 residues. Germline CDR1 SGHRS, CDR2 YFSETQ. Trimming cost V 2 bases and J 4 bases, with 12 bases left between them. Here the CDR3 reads CASSFGTGNNEKLFF. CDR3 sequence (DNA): TGCGCCAGCAGCTTCGGAACAGGGAATAATGAAAAACTGTTTTTT.

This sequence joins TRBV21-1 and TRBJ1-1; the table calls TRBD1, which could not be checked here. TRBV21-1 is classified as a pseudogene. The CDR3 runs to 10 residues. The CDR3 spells CASPGGKAFF. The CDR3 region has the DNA TGTGCCAGCCCAGGGGGCAAAGCTTTCTTT.